This T cell receptor (beta chain) was identified in a study of cytomegalovirus exposure and HLA in healthy donors. Overall study results and limits: Exclusion applied to some V segments, including TRBV6-2 and TRBV6-3, as they were indistinguishable. Later analysis placed DRB1 highest and HLA-C lowest in TCR association rates, which differed by HLA locus.

With respect to this clone: The antigen remains undetermined.

Primers: 60 Vbeta forward and 13 Jbeta reverse. Generated by immunoSEQ multiplex PCR, the TCRdb table keeps only in-frame clones and is missing some. The sample consists of roughly 92,000 clones, 80% of them appearing once. J gave up 4 bases and V 5 bases, and 9 bases lay outside the gene matches. The CDR3 contains 16 residues. Per germline, CDR1 MRHNA and CDR2 SNTAGT. This clonotype originated in a man in his forties or fifties in good health and CMV-seropositive. Source material: PBMCs. The V and J genes are TRBV6-4 and TRBJ2-3; 10 positions match TRBD2. The CDR3 bases are TGTGCCAGCAGTTCTTCTAGCGGGGGCCGCGCAGATACGCAGTATTTT. It yields the protein CASSSSSGGRADTQYF.